The 12 T cell receptor beta chains presented below share a single source sample, sequenced in a study of blood T cell repertoires in COVID-19. Assay used: immunoSEQ multiplex PCR; TCRdb lists only in-frame clones, some missing. The top ten clones hold roughly a fifth of a sample with 73,000 or so clones, less than 75% of them seen once. The sequencing sample was made of peripheral blood. Receptors were obtained from a man aged 55 to 69 with acute or convalescent COVID-19.

The V gene is TRBV27, the J gene TRBJ1-4; D unresolved. From germline, CDR1 is MNHEY and CDR2 SMNVEV (reference sequence). V was clipped by 1 base and J by 5 bases, with 11 bases between them. The length of the CDR3 is 15 residues. CDR3 sequence reads: CASSLWEGGNEKLFF. In DNA, the CDR3 is TGTGCCAGCAGTTTATGGGAAGGAGGGAATGAAAAACTGTTTTTT.

The CDR3 nucleotides read TGTGCCAGCAGTTCAGATAACACTGAAGCTTTCTTT. Its protein product is CASSSDNTEAFF. V usage is TRBV2 and J usage is TRBJ1-1, with D uncertain. The CDR3 has 12 amino acids. Trimming pared 5 bases from V and 2 bases from J, leaving 6 bases between. Germline CDR1 is SNHLY and CDR2 is FYNNEI.

The rearrangement uses TRBV10-3 and TRBJ2-6; 10 nucleotides line up with TRBD2. Germline V CDR1 and CDR2: ENHRY, SYGVKD. V was clipped by 3 bases and J by 2 bases; unmatched bases: 7. The CDR3 extends over 18 amino acids. The CDR3 nucleotides read TGTGCCATCAGTGACCCTCTAGCGGGGGAGGCTGGGGCCAACGTCCTGACTTTC. It yields the protein CAISDPLAGEAGANVLTF.

This clone occurred a few times. V is TRBV9 and J is TRBJ2-1, with a weak D call TRBD2 (6 bases). Trimming left V 0 bases short and J 1 base short, with 8 bases between. This CDR3 is 15 amino acids long. Per germline, CDR1 SGDLS and CDR2 YYNGEE. The CDR3 is CASSVGLESYNEQFF. For the CDR3, the DNA is TGTGCCAGCAGCGTAGGACTAGAATCCTACAATGAGCAGTTCTTC.

This sequence joins TRBV3-1 (or the pseudogene TRBV3-2) and TRBJ2-2; D is ambiguous. CDR1 is LGHDT, CDR2 YNNKEL, per germline (reference sequence). The V gene lost 1 base and the J gene lost 0 bases, with 12 bases spanning the gap. The CDR3 sequence is 17 residues long. Here the CDR3 reads CASSQGLGPTNTGELFF. DNA for the CDR3: TGTGCCAGCAGCCAAGGCCTGGGCCCAACGAACACCGGGGAGCTGTTTTTT.

The J gene is TRBJ1-1, the V gene TRBV7-2; D remains ambiguous. In germline, CDR1 is SGHTA, CDR2 FQGNSA. The CDR3 covers 11 residues. V dropped 6 bases and J dropped 2 bases, with 4 bases sitting between them. In DNA, the CDR3 is TGTGCCAGCAGTCTAAACACTGAAGCTTTCTTT. As protein: CASSLNTEAFF. Full variable domain (rest looked up from reference TRBV7-2 and TRBJ1-1): GAGVSQSPSNKVTEKGKDVELRCDPISGHTALYWYRQSLGQGLEFLIYFQGNSAPDKSGLPSDRFSAERTGGSVSTLTIQRTQQEDSAVYLCASSLNTEAFFGQGTRLTVV.

V gene TRBV5-6 combines with J gene TRBJ2-1; 7 nucleotides line up with TRBD2. Looked up from germline, CDR1 is SGHDT and CDR2 is YYEEEE. This CDR3 comprises 16 residues. The V and J ends lost 2 bases and 11 bases, in that order; junction bases with no gene match: 16. CDR3 amino acids: CASSFLLATYGEQQFF. The CDR3 DNA reads as TGTGCCAGCAGCTTTCTACTAGCGACTTACGGCGAACAGCAGTTCTTC.

This clone has ten or more counts. CDR3 coding DNA: TGTGCCAGCGGGACTAGCGGGGGAAGTGGGGCCAACGTCCTGACTTTC. Protein product: CASGTSGGSGANVLTF. The chain uses TRBV19 and TRBJ2-6; 14 nucleotides line up with TRBD2. Germline trimming cut 9 bases from V and 3 bases from J; bases unmatched to any gene: 4. Germline V gene sequence: CDR1 LNHDA, CDR2 SQIVND (reference sequence). CDR3 length: 16 residues.

The chain is built from TRBV6-1 and TRBJ1-5, with D perhaps TRBD1 (5 bases). Germline values: CDR1 MNHNS, CDR2 SASEGT. The CDR3 consists of 13 residues. Deletions cut 2 bases from V and 6 bases from J, with 8 bases between. CDR3 loop: CASSEITGQPQHF. DNA for the CDR3: TGTGCCAGCAGTGAAATAACAGGTCAGCCCCAGCATTTT.

The V gene is TRBV18, the J gene TRBJ1-1; 8 bases are a match to TRBD1. The CDR3 consists of 15 residues. V dropped 6 bases and J dropped 2; count of bases not matched to a gene: 8. CDR1 is KGHSH and CDR2 is LQKENI in the germline V gene. The CDR3 DNA sequence: TGTGCCAGCTCCCGTCGGACAGGGAGAAACACTGAAGCTTTCTTT. It translates to CASSRRTGRNTEAFF. Full variable domain (remainder filled in from reference TRBV18 and TRBJ1-1): NAGVMQNPRHLVRRRGQEARLRCSPMKGHSHVYWYRQLPEEGLKFMVYLQKENIIDESGMPKERFSAEFPKEGPSILRIQQVVRGDSAAYFCASSRRTGRNTEAFFGQGTRLTVV.

V gene TRBV18 combines with J gene TRBJ2-2, with 9 bases that match TRBD2. V lost 2 bases to trimming and J lost 0 bases; unmatched junction nucleotides: 4. CDR1 is KGHSH, CDR2 LQKENI, per germline. The CDR3 has 17 amino acids. CDR3 loop: CASSPSLAGSNTGELFF. CDR3 bases: TGTGCCAGCTCACCAAGTCTAGCGGGGTCGAACACCGGGGAGCTGTTTTTT.

The chain is built from TRBV27 and TRBJ2-3; 9 nucleotides match TRBD2. Trimming at V came to 0 bases and at J to 5 bases, leaving 15 bases not matched to a gene. Germline values: CDR1 MNHEY, CDR2 SMNVEV (reference sequence). The CDR3 length is 19 residues. The CDR3 spells CASSLSPEPASGRLDTQYF. CDR3 in DNA: TGTGCCAGCAGTTTATCTCCGGAACCCGCCAGCGGGAGGCTAGATACGCAGTATTTT.